This TCR beta chain stems from a study of blood T cells in healthy people across ages. Study results and caveats: Any changes in expanded clonotypes were possibly confounded, as donor CMV status remained unknown.

The use of a sample-barcoded 5' primer and a J-beta primer mix characterized a second PCR of roughly 6 to 11 cycles. The template-switch adaptor was a 5' adaptor with 12 random nucleotides. It tagged each cDNA molecule. One entry per CDR3 protein results from TCRdb running MiXCR on the 5' RACE reads. The table lists 650,000 to 1,000,000 distinct CDR3 sequences, 35% to 40% of them singletons. This clonotype was recorded many times. Its antigen is unknown. Trimming stripped 3 bases from V and 3 bases from J, with 13 bases between. Per germline, CDR1 SGHRS and CDR2 YFSETQ. This CDR3 has 14 amino acids. Sample: blood. The receptor was isolated from a young man in good health. The V call is TRBV5-1, the J call TRBJ2-7, with TRBD1 as a possible D gene (5 bases). The CDR3 spells CASSSDSRNYEQYF. The CDR3 DNA is TGCGCCAGCAGCTCTGACAGCCGCAACTACGAGCAGTACTTC.